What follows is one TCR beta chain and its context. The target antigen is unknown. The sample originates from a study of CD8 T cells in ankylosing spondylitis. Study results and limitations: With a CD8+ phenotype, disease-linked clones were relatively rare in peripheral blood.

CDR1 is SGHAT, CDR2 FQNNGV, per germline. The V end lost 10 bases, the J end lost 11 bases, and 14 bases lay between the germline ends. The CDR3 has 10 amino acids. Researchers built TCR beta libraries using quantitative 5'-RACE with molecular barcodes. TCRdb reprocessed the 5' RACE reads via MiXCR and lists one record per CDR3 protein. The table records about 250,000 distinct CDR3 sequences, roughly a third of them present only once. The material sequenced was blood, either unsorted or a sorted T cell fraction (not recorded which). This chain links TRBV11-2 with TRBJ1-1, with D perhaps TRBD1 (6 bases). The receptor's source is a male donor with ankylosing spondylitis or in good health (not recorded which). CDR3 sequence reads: CAIGGREAFF. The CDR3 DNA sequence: TGTGCCATCGGGGGGCGTGAGGCTTTCTTT. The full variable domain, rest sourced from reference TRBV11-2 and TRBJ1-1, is EAGVAQSPRYKIIEKRQSVAFWCNPISGHATLYWYQQILGQGPKLLIQFQNNGVVDDSQLPKDRFSAERLKGVDSTLKIQPAKLEDSAVYLCAIGGREAFFGQGTRLTVV.